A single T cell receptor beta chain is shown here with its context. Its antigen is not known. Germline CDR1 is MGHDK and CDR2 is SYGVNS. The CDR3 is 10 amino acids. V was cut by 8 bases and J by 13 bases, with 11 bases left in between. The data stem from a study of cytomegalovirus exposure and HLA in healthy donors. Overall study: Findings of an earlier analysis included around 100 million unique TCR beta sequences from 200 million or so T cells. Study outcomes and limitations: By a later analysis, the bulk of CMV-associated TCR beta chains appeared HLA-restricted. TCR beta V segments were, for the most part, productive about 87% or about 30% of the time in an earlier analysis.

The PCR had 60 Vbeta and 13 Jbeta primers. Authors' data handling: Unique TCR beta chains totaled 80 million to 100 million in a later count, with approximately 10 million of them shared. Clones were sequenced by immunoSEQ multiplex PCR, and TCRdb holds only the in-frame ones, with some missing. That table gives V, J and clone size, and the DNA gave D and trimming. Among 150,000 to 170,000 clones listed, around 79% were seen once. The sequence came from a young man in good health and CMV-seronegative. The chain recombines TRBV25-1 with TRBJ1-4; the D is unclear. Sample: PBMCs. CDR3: CASWHGVLFF. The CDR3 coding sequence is TGTGCCAGCTGGCATGGTGTACTGTTTTTT.